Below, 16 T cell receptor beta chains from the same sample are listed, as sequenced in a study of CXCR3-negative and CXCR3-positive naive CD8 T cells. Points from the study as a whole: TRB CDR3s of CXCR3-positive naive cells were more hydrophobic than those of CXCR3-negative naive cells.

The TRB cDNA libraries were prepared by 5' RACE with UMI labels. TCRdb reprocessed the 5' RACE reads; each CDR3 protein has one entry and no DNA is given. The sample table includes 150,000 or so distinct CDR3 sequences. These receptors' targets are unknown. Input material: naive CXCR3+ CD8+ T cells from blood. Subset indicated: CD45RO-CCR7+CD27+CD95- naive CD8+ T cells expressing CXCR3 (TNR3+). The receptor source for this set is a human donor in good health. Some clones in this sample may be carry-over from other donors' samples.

This chain's CDR3 is CASETSGGFETQYF. The rearrangement joins TRBV2 to TRBJ2-5; no DNA is available, so the TRBD2 call from TCRdb remains unchecked. Germline CDR1 reads SNHLY; CDR2 reads FYNNEI. The CDR3 has 14 residues.

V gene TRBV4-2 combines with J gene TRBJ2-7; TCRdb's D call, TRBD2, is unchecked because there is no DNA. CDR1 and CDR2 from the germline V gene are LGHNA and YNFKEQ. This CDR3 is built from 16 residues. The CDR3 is CASSQEELAASYEQYF.

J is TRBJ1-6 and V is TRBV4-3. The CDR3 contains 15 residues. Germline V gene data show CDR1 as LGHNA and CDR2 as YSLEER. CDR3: CASSQDRFYNSPLHF.

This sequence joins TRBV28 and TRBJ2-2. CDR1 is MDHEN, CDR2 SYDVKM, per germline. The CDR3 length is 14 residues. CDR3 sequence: CASSLGGLPGELFF.

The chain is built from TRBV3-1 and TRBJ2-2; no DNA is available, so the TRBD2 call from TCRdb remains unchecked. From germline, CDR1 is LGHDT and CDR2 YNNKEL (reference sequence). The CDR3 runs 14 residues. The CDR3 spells CASSGLLNTGELFF.

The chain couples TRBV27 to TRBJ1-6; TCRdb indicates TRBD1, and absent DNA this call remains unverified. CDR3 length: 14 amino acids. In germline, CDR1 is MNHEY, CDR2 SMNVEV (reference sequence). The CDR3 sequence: CASSSGTGGFPLHF.

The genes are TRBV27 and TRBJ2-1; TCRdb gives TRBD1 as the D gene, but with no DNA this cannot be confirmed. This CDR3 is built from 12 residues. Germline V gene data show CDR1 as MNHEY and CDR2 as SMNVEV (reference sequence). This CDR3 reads CASWSGYNEQFF.

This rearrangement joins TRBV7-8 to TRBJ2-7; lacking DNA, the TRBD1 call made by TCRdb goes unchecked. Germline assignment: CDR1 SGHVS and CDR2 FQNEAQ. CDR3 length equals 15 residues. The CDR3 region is CASSLAGQDWGEQYF.

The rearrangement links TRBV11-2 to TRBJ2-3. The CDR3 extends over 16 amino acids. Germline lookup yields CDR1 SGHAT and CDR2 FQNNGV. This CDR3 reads CASSLASVYLIDTQYF.

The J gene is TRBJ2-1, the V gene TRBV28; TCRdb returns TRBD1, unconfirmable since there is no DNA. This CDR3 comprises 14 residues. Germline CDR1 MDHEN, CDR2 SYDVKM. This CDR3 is CASTLGQSYNEQFF.

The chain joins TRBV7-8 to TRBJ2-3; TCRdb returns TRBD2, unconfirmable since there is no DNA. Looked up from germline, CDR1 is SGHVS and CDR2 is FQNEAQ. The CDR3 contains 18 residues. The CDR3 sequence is CASSPGGLAGGPTNTQYF. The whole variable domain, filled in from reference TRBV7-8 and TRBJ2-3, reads GAGVSQSPRYKVAKRGQDVALRCDPISGHVSLFWYQQALGQGPEFLTYFQNEAQLDKSGLPSDRFFAERPEGSVSTLKIQRTQQEDSAVYLCASSPGGLAGGPTNTQYFGPGTRLTVL.

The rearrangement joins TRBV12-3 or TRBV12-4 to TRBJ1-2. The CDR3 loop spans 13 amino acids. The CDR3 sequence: CASSLVGPGGYTF.

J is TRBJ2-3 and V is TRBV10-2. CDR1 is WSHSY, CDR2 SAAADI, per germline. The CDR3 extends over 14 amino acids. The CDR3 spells CASSRVSGTDTQYF.

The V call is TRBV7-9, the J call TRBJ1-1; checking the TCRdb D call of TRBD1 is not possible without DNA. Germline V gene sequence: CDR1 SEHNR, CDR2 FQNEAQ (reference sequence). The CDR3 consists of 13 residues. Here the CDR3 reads CASRTSGGTVAFF.

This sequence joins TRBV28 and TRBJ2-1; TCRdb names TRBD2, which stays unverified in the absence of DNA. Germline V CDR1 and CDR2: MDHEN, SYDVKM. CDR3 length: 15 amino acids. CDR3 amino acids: CASRSGRATYNEQFF.

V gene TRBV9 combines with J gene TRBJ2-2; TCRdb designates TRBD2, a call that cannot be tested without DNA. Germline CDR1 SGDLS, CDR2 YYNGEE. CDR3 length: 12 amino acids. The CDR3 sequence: CASSSRAGELFF.